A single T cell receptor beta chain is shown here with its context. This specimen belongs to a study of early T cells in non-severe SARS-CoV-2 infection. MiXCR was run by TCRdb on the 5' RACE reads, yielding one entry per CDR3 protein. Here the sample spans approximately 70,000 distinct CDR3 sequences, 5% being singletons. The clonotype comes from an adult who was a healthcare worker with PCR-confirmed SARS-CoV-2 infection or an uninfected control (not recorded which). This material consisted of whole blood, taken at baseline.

CDR3 DNA: TGTGCCAGCAGTGTCACTAGCGGGAGTTTCTACGAGCAGTACTTC. It is translated as CASSVTSGSFYEQYF. The rearrangement uses TRBV6-1 and TRBJ2-7, with 11 bases lining up with TRBD2. The CDR3 has 15 amino acids. CDR1 is MNHNS, CDR2 SASEGT, per germline. Trimming removed 4 bases from V and 3 bases from J; junction bases left unmatched: 5.